The 13 T cell receptor beta chains presented below share a single source sample, sequenced in a study of T cell clones after liver transplantation. Sequenced by immunoSEQ multiplex PCR; TCRdb stores in-frame clones only, minus some. The sample has some 45,000 clones, 86% seen once. Sequenced here: CD4+ T cells from blood, sampled 24 months after liver transplant. The source of these receptors is a human patient who received a liver transplant. The graft donor may have contributed some T cells.

The J gene is TRBJ2-1, the V gene TRBV5-1, with 8 nucleotides matching TRBD2. The germline V gene has CDR1 SGHRS and CDR2 YFSETQ. CDR3 length: 15 residues. V lost 4 bases, J lost 4 bases, and 7 bases stayed unmatched. The CDR3 is CASSSGLAGYNEQFF. CDR3 nucleotide sequence: TGCGCCAGCAGCAGTGGACTAGCAGGGTACAATGAGCAGTTCTTC.

This clone was detected only once. The V and J genes are TRBV7-2 and TRBJ2-1; 7 nucleotides match TRBD1. The CDR3 loop spans 12 amino acids. With 3 bases clipped from V and 7 bases from J, the junction kept 0 bases outside the gene matches. Germline CDR1 and CDR2: SGHTA and FQGNSA. CDR3 loop: CASSFRGNEQFF. The CDR3 DNA sequence: TGTGCCAGCAGCTTCAGGGGGAATGAGCAGTTCTTC. The full variable domain, in which reference TRBV7-2 and TRBJ2-1 provide the parts outside the CDR3, is GAGVSQSPSNKVTEKGKDVELRCDPISGHTALYWYRQSLGQGLEFLIYFQGNSAPDKSGLPSDRFSAERTGGSVSTLTIQRTQQEDSAVYLCASSFRGNEQFFGPGTRLTVL.

The chain is built from TRBV5-4 and TRBJ2-3; 8 nucleotides match TRBD2. CDR3 length equals 16 residues. Germline assignment: CDR1 SGHNT and CDR2 YYREEE (reference sequence). V gave up 4 bases and J gave up 6 bases; unmatched junction bases: 13. The CDR3 loop is CASSDPRAGGADTQYF. CDR3 DNA: TGTGCCAGCAGCGACCCCCGGGCCGGGGGGGCCGATACGCAGTATTTT.

This clone was observed a single time. The V and J genes are TRBV10-3 and TRBJ1-1; D unclear. The CDR3 sequence is 12 residues long. V was clipped by 8 bases and J by 0 bases, with 7 bases between them. Germline V gene data show CDR1 as ENHRY and CDR2 as SYGVKD. The CDR3 coding sequence is TGTGCCATCTCACGCATGAACACTGAAGCTTTCTTT. It yields the protein CAISRMNTEAFF.

This clone appeared once. CDR3 nucleotides: TGTGCCAGCAGCCGGACAGCAAGGGAAGAGACCCAGTACTTC. As protein: CASSRTAREETQYF. The rearrangement uses TRBV5-4 and TRBJ2-5, with D tentatively TRBD1 (6 bases). V was shortened by 4 bases and J by 3 bases, with 13 bases between the two germline ends. This CDR3 contains 14 residues. CDR1 is SGHNT, CDR2 YYREEE, per germline (reference sequence). The variable domain in full, with the rest retrieved from reference TRBV5-4 and TRBJ2-5, is ETGVTQSPTHLIKTRGQQVTLRCSSQSGHNTVSWYQQALGQGPQFIFQYYREEENGRGNFPPRFSGLQFPNYSSELNVNALELDDSALYLCASSRTAREETQYFGPGTRLLVL.

The rearrangement links TRBV7-9 to TRBJ2-5, with D unresolved. Between the trimmed V and J ends, which lost 5 bases and 1 base, there was a span of 11 bases. The CDR3 length is 14 residues. Per germline, CDR1 SEHNR and CDR2 FQNEAQ (reference sequence). In nucleotides, the CDR3 is TGTGCCAGCAGCCCCAGCGCCTCCCAAGAGACCCAGTACTTC. Residues: CASSPSASQETQYF. Complete variable domain (other parts from reference TRBV7-9 and TRBJ2-5): DTGVSQNPRHKITKRGQNVTFRCDPISEHNRLYWYRQTLGQGPEFLTYFQNEAQLEKSRLLSDRFSAERPKGSFSTLEIQRTEQGDSAMYLCASSPSASQETQYFGPGTRLLVL.

In its sample, this clone was seen a few times. The genes are TRBV6-1 and TRBJ2-3; TRBD1 agrees at 7 bases. Germline loops: CDR1 MNHNS, CDR2 SASEGT. The CDR3 is made up of 12 amino acids. The ends lost 8 bases at V and 4 bases at J; junction bases unmatched: 3. The CDR3 loop reads CASVGGADTQYF. The CDR3 nucleotides are TGTGCCAGCGTAGGGGGCGCAGATACGCAGTATTTT.

The chain couples TRBV6-5 to TRBJ1-2; D possibly corresponds to TRBD1 (5 bases). Trimming took off 5 bases at V and 2 bases at J, with 15 bases between the two ends. This CDR3 has 15 amino acids. The V gene's germline CDR1 is MNHEY and CDR2 SVGAGI. The CDR3 sequence is CASSSIGAGNYGYTF. In DNA form, the CDR3 reads TGTGCCAGCAGTAGTATCGGGGCAGGGAACTATGGCTACACCTTC.

This clone was counted a single time. CDR3 DNA: TGCGCCAGCAGCTTTGGGACAGGGGGTTCCGGGGAGCTGTTTTTT. Amino acid sequence: CASSFGTGGSGELFF. The chain joins TRBV5-1 to TRBJ2-2; 11 bases align to TRBD1. CDR3 length: 15 amino acids. With 2 bases clipped from V and 6 bases from J, the junction kept 3 bases outside the gene matches. CDR1 SGHRS and CDR2 YFSETQ come from the germline V gene.

J is TRBJ1-4 and V is TRBV27; TRBD1 agrees at 9 bases. This CDR3 is built from 15 residues. V shed 5 bases and J 5 bases; nucleotides not matched to a gene: 6. From germline, CDR1 is MNHEY and CDR2 SMNVEV (reference sequence). CDR3 amino acids: CASSRAGTGNEKLFF. CDR3 nucleotide sequence: TGTGCCAGCAGTAGAGCCGGGACAGGGAATGAAAAACTGTTTTTT.

The rearrangement joins TRBV11-3 to TRBJ2-6; D not certain. The CDR3 spans 16 residues. Germline values: CDR1 SGHNT, CDR2 YENEEA. Trimming shortened V by 5 bases and J by 2 bases, and 13 bases separated the two germline ends. This CDR3 is CASSPTFDPGANVLTF. Here the CDR3 DNA reads TGTGCCAGCAGCCCAACGTTCGACCCTGGGGCCAACGTCCTGACTTTC.

The V call is TRBV15, the J call TRBJ1-2, with a possible D match to TRBD1 (6 bases). The germline gives CDR1 LNHNV, CDR2 YYDKDF (reference sequence). The V end was cut by 4 bases, the J end by 4 bases, with 13 bases between. This CDR3 region has 14 residues. The CDR3 loop is CATSTPGDFYGYTF. The CDR3, as DNA: TGTGCCACCAGCACACCAGGGGATTTCTATGGCTACACCTTC. Looking up the rest from reference TRBV15 and TRBJ1-2 gives the full variable domain: DAMVIQNPRYQVTQFGKPVTLSCSQTLNHNVMYWYQQKSSQAPKLLFHYYDKDFNNEADTPDNFQSRRPNTSFCFLDIRSPGLGDTAMYLCATSTPGDFYGYTFGSGTRLTVV.

The chain couples TRBV7-2 to TRBJ2-7; a weak D match, TRBD2 (5 bases). V lost 8 bases and J 0 bases, leaving 8 bases between the germline ends. Germline V gene sequence: CDR1 SGHTA, CDR2 FQGNSA. This CDR3 has 12 residues. The CDR3 reads CASGRDSYEQYF. In DNA form, the CDR3 reads TGTGCCAGCGGCCGGGACTCCTACGAGCAGTACTTC.